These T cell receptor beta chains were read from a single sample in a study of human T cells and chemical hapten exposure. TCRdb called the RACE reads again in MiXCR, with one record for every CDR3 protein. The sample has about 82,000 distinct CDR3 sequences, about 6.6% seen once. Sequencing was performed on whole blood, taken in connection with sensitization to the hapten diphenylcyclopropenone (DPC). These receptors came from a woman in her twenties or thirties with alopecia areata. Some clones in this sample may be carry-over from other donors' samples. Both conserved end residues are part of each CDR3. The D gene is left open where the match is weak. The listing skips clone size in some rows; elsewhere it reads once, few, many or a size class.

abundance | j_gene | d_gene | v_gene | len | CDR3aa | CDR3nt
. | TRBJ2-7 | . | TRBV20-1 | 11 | CSARVDYKQYF | TGCAGTGCTAGAGTAGACTACAAGCAGTACTTC
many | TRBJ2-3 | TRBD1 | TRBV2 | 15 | CASTGDRGRTDTQYF | TGTGCCAGCACCGGAGACAGGGGACGCACAGATACGCAGTATTTT
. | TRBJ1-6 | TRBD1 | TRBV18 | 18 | CASSPFGTGGSYNSPLHF | TGTGCCAGCTCACCCTTCGGGACAGGGGGGTCCTATAATTCACCCCTCCACTTT
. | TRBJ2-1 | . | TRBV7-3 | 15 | CASSPGGAVGNEQFF | TGTGCCAGCAGTCCAGGTGGAGCGGTGGGAAATGAGCAGTTCTTC
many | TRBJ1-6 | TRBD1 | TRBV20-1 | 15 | CSAIRDRGRNSPLHF | TGCAGTGCAATCCGGGACAGGGGTCGGAATTCACCCCTCCACTTT
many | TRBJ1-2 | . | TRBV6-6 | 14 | CASSYQLEPYGYTF | TGTGCCAGCAGTTACCAGCTAGAGCCCTATGGCTACACCTTC
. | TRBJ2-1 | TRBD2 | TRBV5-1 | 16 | CASRFRPGGGKNEQFF | TGCGCCAGCAGATTCCGCCCTGGGGGGGGGAAGAATGAGCAGTTCTTC
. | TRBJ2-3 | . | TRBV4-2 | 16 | CASSQGTTLSTDTQYF | TGTGCCAGCAGCCAAGGTACTACGCTTAGCACAGATACGCAGTATTTT
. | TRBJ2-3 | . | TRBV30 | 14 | CADGPRVSTDTQYF | TGTGCCGATGGACCAAGGGTTAGCACAGATACGCAGTATTTT
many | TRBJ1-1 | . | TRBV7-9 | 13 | CAGRAEMNTEAFF | TGTGCCGGTCGGGCAGAAATGAACACTGAAGCTTTCTTT
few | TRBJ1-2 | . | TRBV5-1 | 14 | CASSLGRTLYGYTF | TGCGCCAGCAGCTTGGGACGCACTCTTTATGGCTACACCTTC
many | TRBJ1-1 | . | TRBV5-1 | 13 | CASSLARTGMAFF | TGCGCCAGCAGCTTGGCCCGTACAGGCATGGCTTTCTTT
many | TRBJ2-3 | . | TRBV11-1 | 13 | CASSLGEVDTQYF | TGTGCCAGCAGCTTAGGAGAGGTAGATACGCAGTATTTT
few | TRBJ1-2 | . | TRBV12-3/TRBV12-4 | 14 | CASSGDNWNYGYTF | TGTGCCAGCAGTGGGGACAATTGGAACTATGGCTACACCTTC
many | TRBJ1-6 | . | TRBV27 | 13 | CASSLSYNSPLHF | TGTGCCAGCTCCCTGTCCTATAATTCACCCCTCCACTTT
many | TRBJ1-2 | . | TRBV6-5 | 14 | CASSSGPSNYGYTF | TGTGCCAGCAGTTCGGGACCGTCCAACTATGGCTACACCTTC
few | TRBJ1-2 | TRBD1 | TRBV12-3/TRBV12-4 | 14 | CASSPTGTGVGYTF | TGTGCCAGCAGTCCAACCGGGACAGGGGTTGGCTACACCTTC
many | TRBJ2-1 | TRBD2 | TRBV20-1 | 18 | CSAKELAGGRSSYNEQFF | TGCAGTGCTAAGGAACTAGCGGGGGGCCGGAGCTCCTACAATGAGCAGTTCTTC
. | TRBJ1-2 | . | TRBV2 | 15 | CASRIFREGNYGYTF | TGTGCCAGCAGAATCTTTCGGGAGGGGAACTATGGCTACACCTTC
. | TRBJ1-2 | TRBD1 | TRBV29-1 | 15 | CSVEDRARGNYGYTF | TGCAGCGTTGAAGATAGGGCCAGGGGGAACTATGGCTACACCTTC
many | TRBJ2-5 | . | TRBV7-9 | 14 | CASRDTGPLETQYF | TGTGCCAGCAGGGACACGGGGCCACTAGAGACCCAGTACTTC
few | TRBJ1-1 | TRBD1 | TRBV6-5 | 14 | CASNRIRQGTEAFF | TGTGCCAGCAACCGAATCAGACAGGGGACTGAAGCTTTCTTT
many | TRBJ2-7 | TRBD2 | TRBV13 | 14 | CASSSGLAGYEQYF | TGTGCCAGCAGCTCGGGACTAGCGGGCTACGAGCAGTACTTC
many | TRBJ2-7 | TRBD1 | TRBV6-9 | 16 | CASSLSGQGLVYEQYF | TGTGCCAGCAGCTTAAGCGGACAGGGGCTAGTCTACGAGCAGTACTTC
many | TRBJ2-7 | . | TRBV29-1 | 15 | CSVEGIQGYGDEQYF | TGCAGCGTTGAAGGCATTCAGGGGTATGGAGACGAGCAGTACTTC
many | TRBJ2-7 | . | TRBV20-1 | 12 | CSARSPGYEQYF | TGCAGTGCTAGATCCCCCGGGTACGAGCAGTACTTC
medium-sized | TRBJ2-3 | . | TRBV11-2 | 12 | CASSFTVDTQYF | TGTGCCAGCAGCTTCACAGTAGATACGCAGTATTTT
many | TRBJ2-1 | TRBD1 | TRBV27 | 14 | CASSLTDRGDEQFF | TGTGCCAGCAGTTTAACCGACAGGGGCGATGAGCAGTTCTTC
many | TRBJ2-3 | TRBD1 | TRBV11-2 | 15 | CASSPGQGHTDTQYF | TGTGCCAGCTCACCCGGACAGGGGCACACAGATACGCAGTATTTT
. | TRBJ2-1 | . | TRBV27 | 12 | CASSLLQGRTFF | TGTGCCAGCAGTTTATTACAGGGCCGGACATTCTTC
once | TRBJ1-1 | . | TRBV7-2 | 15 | CASSLLGGLDTEAFF | TGTGCCAGCAGCCTTTTGGGGGGGCTGGACACTGAAGCTTTCTTT
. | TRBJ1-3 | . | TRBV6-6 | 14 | CASTQHRSGNTIYF | TGTGCCAGCACCCAGCACCGCTCTGGAAACACCATATATTTT
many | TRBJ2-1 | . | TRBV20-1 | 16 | CSALDGAHGSYNEQFF | TGCAGTGCTTTGGATGGGGCCCACGGCTCCTACAATGAGCAGTTCTTC
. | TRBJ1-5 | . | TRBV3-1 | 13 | CASSWQGDQPQHF | TGTGCCAGCAGTTGGCAAGGAGATCAGCCCCAGCATTTT
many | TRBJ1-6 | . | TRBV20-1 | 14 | CSLTESSYNSPLHF | TGCAGTCTAACGGAGAGCTCCTATAATTCACCCCTCCACTTT
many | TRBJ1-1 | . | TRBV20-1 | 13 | CSAMGQLGTEAFF | TGCAGTGCCATGGGACAATTGGGCACTGAAGCTTTCTTT
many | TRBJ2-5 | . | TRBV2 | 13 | CASSGLDQETQYF | TGTGCCAGCAGTGGACTAGACCAAGAGACCCAGTACTTC
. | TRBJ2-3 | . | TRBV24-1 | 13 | CATSDGSSATQYF | TGTGCCACCAGTGATGGTTCCTCGGCGACGCAGTATTTT
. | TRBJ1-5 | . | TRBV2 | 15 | CASNPTARLGQPQHF | TGTGCCAGCAACCCAACCGCAAGATTGGGCCAGCCCCAGCATTTT
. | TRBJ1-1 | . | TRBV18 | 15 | CASSPRTQTNTEAFF | TGTGCCAGCTCACCACGGACACAAACGAACACTGAAGCTTTCTTT
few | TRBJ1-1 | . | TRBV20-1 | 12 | CSARYMNTEAFF | TGCAGTGCTAGATATATGAACACTGAAGCTTTCTTT
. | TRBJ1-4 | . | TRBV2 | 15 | CASRRRVGTNEKLFF | TGTGCCAGCCGTAGGAGAGTCGGAACTAATGAAAAACTGTTTTTT
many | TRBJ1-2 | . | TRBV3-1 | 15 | CASSQWTASNYGYTF | TGTGCCAGCAGCCAATGGACAGCCAGTAACTATGGCTACACCTTC
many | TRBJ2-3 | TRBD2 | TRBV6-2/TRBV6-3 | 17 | CASSYSASGGATDTQYF | TGTGCCAGCAGTTACTCGGCTAGCGGGGGGGCTACAGATACGCAGTATTTT
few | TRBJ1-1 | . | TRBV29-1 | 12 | CSVVAPNTEAFF | TGCAGCGTTGTGGCACCGAACACTGAAGCTTTCTTT
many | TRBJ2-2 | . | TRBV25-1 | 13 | CASSWMDTGELFF | TGTGCCAGTAGTTGGATGGACACCGGGGAGCTGTTTTTT
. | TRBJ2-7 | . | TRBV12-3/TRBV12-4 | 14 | CASSLVPGSDEQYF | TGTGCCAGCAGTTTAGTACCAGGGTCGGACGAGCAGTACTTC
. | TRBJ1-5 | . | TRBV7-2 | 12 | CASSLHGGPQHF | TGTGCCAGCAGCTTACATGGGGGGCCCCAGCATTTT
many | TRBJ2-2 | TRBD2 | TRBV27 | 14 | CAGRGGRNTGELFF | TGTGCCGGGCGGGGGGGGAGGAACACCGGGGAGCTGTTTTTT
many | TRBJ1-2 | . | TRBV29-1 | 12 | CSGEPGTDGYTF | TGCAGCGGCGAGCCGGGAACCGATGGCTACACCTTC
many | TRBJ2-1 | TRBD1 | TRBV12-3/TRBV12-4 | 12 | CASSETGGEQFF | TGTGCCAGCAGTGAAACAGGGGGTGAGCAGTTCTTC
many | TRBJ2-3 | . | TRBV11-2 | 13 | CASSLVLTDTQYF | TGTGCCAGCAGCTTAGTTTTAACAGATACGCAGTATTTT
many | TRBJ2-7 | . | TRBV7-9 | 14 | CASSSATVSYEQYF | TGTGCCAGCAGCTCAGCGACGGTCTCCTACGAGCAGTACTTC
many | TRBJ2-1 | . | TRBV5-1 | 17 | CASSSWVGYGSYNEQFF | TGCGCCAGCAGCTCGTGGGTTGGGTACGGCTCCTACAATGAGCAGTTCTTC
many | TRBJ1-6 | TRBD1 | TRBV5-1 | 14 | CASSLGDRVSPLHF | TGCGCCAGCAGCTTGGGGGACAGGGTTTCACCCCTCCACTTT
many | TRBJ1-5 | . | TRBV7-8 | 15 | CASSLAGGNQQPQHF | TGTGCCAGCAGCTTAGCTGGGGGCAATCAACAGCCCCAGCATTTT
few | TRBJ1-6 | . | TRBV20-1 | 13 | CSARDGPGSPLHF | TGCAGTGCTAGGGACGGGCCGGGTTCACCCCTCCACTTT
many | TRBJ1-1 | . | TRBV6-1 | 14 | CASSDGRKNTEAFF | TGTGCCAGCAGTGATGGACGGAAGAACACTGAAGCTTTCTTT
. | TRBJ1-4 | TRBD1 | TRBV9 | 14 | CASSATGGVEKLFF | TGTGCCAGCAGCGCGACAGGGGGGGTGGAAAAACTGTTTTTT
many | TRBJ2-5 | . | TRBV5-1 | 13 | CASRPGPQETQYF | TGCGCCAGCAGACCGGGACCCCAAGAGACCCAGTACTTC